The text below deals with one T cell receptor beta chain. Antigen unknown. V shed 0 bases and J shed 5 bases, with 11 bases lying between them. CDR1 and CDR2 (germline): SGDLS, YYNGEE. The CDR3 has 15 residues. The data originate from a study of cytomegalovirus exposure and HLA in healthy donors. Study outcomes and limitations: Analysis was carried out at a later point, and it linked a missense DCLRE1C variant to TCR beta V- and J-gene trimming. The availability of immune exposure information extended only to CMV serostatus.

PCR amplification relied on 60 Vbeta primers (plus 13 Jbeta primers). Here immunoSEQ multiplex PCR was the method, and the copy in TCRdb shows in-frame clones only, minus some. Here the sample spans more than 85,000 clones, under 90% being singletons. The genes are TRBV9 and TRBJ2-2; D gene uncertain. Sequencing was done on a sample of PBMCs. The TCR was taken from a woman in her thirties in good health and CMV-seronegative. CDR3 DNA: TGTGCCAGCAGCGTAGATGCTCGGAGAACCGGGGAGCTGTTTTTT. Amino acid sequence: CASSVDARRTGELFF.